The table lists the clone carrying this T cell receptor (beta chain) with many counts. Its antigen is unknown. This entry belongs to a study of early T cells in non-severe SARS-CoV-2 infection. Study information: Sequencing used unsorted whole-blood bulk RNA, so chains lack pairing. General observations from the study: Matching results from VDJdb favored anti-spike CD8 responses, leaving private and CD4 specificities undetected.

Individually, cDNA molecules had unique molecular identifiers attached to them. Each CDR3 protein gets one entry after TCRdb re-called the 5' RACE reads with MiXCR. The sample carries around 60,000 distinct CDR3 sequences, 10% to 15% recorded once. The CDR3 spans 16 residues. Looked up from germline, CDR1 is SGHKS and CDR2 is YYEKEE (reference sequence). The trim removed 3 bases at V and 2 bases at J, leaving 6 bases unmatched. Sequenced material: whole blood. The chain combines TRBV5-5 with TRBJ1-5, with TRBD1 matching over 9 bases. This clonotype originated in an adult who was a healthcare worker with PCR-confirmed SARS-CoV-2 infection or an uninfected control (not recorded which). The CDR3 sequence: CASSWGTGKGNQPQHF. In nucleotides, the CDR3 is TGTGCCAGCAGCTGGGGGACAGGGAAAGGCAATCAGCCCCAGCATTTT.